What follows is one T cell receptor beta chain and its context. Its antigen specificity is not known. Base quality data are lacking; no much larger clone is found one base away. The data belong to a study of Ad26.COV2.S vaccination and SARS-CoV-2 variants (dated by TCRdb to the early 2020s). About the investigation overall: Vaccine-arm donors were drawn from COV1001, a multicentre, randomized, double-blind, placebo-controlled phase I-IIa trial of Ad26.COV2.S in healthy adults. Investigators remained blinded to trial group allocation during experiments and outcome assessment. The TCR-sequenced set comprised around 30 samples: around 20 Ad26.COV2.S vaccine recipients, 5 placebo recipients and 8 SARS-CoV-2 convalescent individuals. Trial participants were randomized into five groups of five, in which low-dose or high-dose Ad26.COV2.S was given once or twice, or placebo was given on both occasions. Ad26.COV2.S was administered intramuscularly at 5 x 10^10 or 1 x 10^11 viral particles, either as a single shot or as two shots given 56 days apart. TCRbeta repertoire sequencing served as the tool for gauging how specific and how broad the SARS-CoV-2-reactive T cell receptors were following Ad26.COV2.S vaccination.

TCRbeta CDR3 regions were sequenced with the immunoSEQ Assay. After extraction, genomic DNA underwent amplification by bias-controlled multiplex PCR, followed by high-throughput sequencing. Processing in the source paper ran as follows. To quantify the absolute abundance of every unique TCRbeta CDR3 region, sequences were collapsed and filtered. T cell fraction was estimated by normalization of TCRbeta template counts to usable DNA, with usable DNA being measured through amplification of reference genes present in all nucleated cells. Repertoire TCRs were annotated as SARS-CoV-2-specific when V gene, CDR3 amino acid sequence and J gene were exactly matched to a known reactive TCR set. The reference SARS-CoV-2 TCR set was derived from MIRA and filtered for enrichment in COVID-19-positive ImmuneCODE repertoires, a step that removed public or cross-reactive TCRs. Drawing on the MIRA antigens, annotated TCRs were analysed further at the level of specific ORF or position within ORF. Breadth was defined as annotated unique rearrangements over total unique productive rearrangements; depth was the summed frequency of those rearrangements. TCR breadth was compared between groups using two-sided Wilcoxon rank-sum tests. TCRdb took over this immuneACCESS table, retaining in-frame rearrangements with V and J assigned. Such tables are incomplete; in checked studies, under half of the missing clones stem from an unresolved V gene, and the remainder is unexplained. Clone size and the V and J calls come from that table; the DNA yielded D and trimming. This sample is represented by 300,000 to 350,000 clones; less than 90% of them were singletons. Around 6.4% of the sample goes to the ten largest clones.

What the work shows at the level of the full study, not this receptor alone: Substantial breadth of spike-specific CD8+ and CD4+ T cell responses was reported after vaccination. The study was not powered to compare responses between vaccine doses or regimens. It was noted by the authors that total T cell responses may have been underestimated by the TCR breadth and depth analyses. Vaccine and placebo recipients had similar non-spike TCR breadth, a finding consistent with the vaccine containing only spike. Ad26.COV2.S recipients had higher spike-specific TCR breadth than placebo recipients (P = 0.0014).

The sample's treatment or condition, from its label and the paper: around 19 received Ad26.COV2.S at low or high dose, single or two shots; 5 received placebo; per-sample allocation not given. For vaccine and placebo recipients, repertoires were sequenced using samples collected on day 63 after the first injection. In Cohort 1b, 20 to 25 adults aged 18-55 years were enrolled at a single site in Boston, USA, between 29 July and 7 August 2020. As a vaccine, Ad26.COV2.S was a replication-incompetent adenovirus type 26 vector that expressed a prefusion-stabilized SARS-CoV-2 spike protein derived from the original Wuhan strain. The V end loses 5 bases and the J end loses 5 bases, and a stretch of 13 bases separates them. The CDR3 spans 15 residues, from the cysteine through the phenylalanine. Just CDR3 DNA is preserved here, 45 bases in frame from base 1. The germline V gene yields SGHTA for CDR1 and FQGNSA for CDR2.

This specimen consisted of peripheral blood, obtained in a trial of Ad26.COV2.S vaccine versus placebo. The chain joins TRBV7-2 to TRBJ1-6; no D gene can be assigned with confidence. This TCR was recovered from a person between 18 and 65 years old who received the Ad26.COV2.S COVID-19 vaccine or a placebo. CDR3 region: CASSPNNFNNSPLHF. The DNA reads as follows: TGTGCCAGCAGCCCTAACAACTTTAATAATTCACCCCTCCACTTT.